The 14 T cell receptor beta chains listed next were all sequenced from one sample in a study of T-cell reconstitution after alpha-beta-depleted transplantation in children. The authors prepared the TCRbeta library with unique molecular identifiers. Each CDR3 protein is one row after TCRdb ran MiXCR on the PCR reads. The sample has around 960,000 distinct CDR3 sequences; less than 30% are singletons. This material consisted of PBMCs, mostly from graft donor cells, taken 360 days after TCRalphabeta/CD19-depleted stem cell transplant. The receptors shown here come from a boy in the first two years of life who had a stem cell transplant for SCID, so the T cells may come from the graft donor.

This clonotype was counted a single time. The V and J genes are TRBV18 and TRBJ2-7; either TRBD1 or TRBD2 may supply D (6 bases each). This CDR3 is 14 amino acids long. V gave up 3 bases and J gave up 5 bases, with 14 bases separating them. From germline, CDR1 is KGHSH and CDR2 LQKENI. The chain's CDR3 is CASSPEEGVHEQYF. CDR3 nucleotides: TGTGCCAGCTCACCCGAGGAGGGGGTCCACGAGCAGTACTTC.

V is TRBV9 and J is TRBJ2-3; weak D call: TRBD2 (5 bases). The CDR3 is made up of 15 amino acids. Trimming took 4 bases from V and 5 from J, leaving 17 bases between them. Germline lookup yields CDR1 SGDLS and CDR2 YYNGEE. The DNA for the CDR3 is TGTGCCAGCAGCCCGAGGGCCTTACTAGTAGATACGCAGTATTTT. It translates to CASSPRALLVDTQYF.

V usage is TRBV12-3 or TRBV12-4 and J usage is TRBJ1-2, with 7 nucleotides matching TRBD1. V shed 5 bases and J 8 bases; nucleotides not matched to a gene: 5. The CDR3 spans 12 residues. The CDR3 nucleotides read TGTGCCAGCAGTACAGGGGTAGGGGGCTACACCTTC. This encodes CASSTGVGGYTF.

This sequence joins TRBV29-1 and TRBJ2-5, with TRBD2 matching over 7 bases. Trimming took 0 bases from V and 7 from J; bases not matched to a gene: 5. CDR1 is SQVTM, CDR2 ANQGSEA, per germline. The CDR3 has 13 residues. CDR3 sequence reads: CSVEDRGDGTQYF. CDR3 coding DNA: TGCAGCGTTGAAGATCGGGGGGATGGGACCCAGTACTTC.

This clonotype was recorded only once. The genes are TRBV20-1 and TRBJ2-5; 8 nucleotides align to TRBD2. The CDR3 runs to 14 residues. In germline, CDR1 is DFQATT, CDR2 SNEGSKA (reference sequence). V dropped 2 bases and J dropped 5; count of bases not matched to a gene: 7. The CDR3 loop is CSARPGLDRETQYF. The CDR3 region has the DNA TGCAGTGCTAGACCGGGACTAGACAGGGAGACCCAGTACTTC.

The V gene is TRBV11-2, the J gene TRBJ1-1, with a weak D call TRBD1 (6 bases). This CDR3 has 16 residues. The ends were cut back, 4 bases at V and 3 bases at J, with 18 bases in the middle. Germline V lookup: CDR1 SGHAT, CDR2 FQNNGV. CDR3 coding DNA: TGTGCCAGCAGCTCCCTACCAAGGACAGCCCACACTGAAGCTTTCTTT. This sequence encodes CASSSLPRTAHTEAFF.

The V and J genes are TRBV6-5 and TRBJ2-7; D remains unclear. Per germline, CDR1 MNHEY and CDR2 SVGAGI. Trimming took off 3 bases at V and 2 bases at J, with 11 bases between the two ends. This CDR3 is built from 14 residues. The chain's CDR3 is CASSYRPDTYEQYF. In DNA form, the CDR3 reads TGTGCCAGCAGTTATCGGCCAGATACCTACGAGCAGTACTTC.

The J gene is TRBJ1-2, the V gene TRBV4-2; 7 bases match TRBD1. This CDR3 comprises 12 residues. After removal of 5 bases from V and 9 bases from J, the junction contained 6 bases not matched to a gene. The germline V gene encodes CDR1 LGHNA and CDR2 YNFKEQ. This chain's CDR3 is CASSTPGQSYTF. The DNA of the CDR3 is TGTGCCAGCAGCACCCCGGGACAGAGCTACACCTTC.

This clonotype has at least ten counts. The rearrangement joins TRBV6-5 to TRBJ1-6; no reliable D call. There are 13 residues in the CDR3. CDR1 is MNHEY and CDR2 is SVGAGI in the germline V gene. Trimming took off 0 bases at V and 7 bases at J, with 4 bases between the two ends. DNA of the CDR3: TGTGCCAGCAGTTACTCGGACAATTCACCCCTCCACTTT. Translated: CASSYSDNSPLHF.

With regard to this clonotype: Sequence at one end of the junction differs from germline and may be a read error. The chain employs TRBV6-6 and TRBJ2-7; D is perhaps TRBD1 (6 bases). CDR3 length equals 13 residues. Germline values: CDR1 MNHNY, CDR2 SVGAGI (reference sequence). The CDR3 here is CASRPESRDKAHF. CDR3 nucleotides: TGTGCCAGCAGGCCCGAATCCCGGGACAAGGCCCACTTC.

The J gene is TRBJ2-6, the V gene TRBV12-3 or TRBV12-4; the match to TRBD2 covers 8 bases. This CDR3 region has 17 residues. Trimming cost V 7 bases and J 4 bases; bases outside gene matches: 12. Here the CDR3 reads CASTPRLAPRGANVLTF. DNA for the CDR3: TGTGCCAGCACCCCGCGACTAGCGCCCAGGGGGGCCAACGTCCTGACTTTC.

This chain joins TRBV29-1 and TRBJ1-5, with 7 bases aligning to TRBD1. Germline CDR1 reads SQVTM; CDR2 reads ANQGSEA. CDR3 length: 15 residues. V gave up 4 bases and J gave up 4 bases; unmatched junction bases: 10. CDR3 in DNA: TGCAGCGTTGCTACGACAGGGAACAGGAATCAGCCCCAGCATTTT. This translates into CSVATTGNRNQPQHF. The full variable domain, in which reference TRBV29-1 and TRBJ1-5 provide the parts outside the CDR3, is SAVISQKPSRDICQRGTSLTIQCQVDSQVTMMFWYRQQPGQSLTLIATANQGSEATYESGFVIDKFPISRPNLTFSTLTVSNMSPEDSSIYLCSVATTGNRNQPQHFGDGTRLSIL.

This clonotype was seen only a few times. The chain links TRBV20-1 to TRBJ1-2, with D possibly matching TRBD1 (6 bases). Between the trimmed V and J ends, which lost 6 bases and 7 bases, there was a span of 12 bases. This CDR3 region has 11 residues. Germline CDR1 is DFQATT and CDR2 is SNEGSKA (reference sequence). CDR3 DNA sequence: TGCAGTGCCCAGGGGATGGGTGGCTACACCTTC. It codes for CSAQGMGGYTF.

This clonotype was picked up many times. This chain joins TRBV29-1 and TRBJ1-1; D is undetermined. Germline lookup yields CDR1 SQVTM and CDR2 ANQGSEA. The CDR3 is made up of 12 amino acids. Between the trimmed V and J ends, which lost 7 bases and 4 bases, there was a span of 13 bases. DNA of the CDR3: TGCAGCGGGTCGGTTTCGGGCACTGAAGCTTTCTTT. Translated: CSGSVSGTEAFF.